This record covers a single T cell receptor (beta chain). Time point given: baseline, week 1 (first vaccination visit). The treatment here: pre-vaccination baseline after standard-of-care therapy. The V gene end was trimmed by 0 bases and the J gene end by 0 bases; junction bases not matched to a gene: 9. The germline V gene has CDR1 SGHTS and CDR2 YDEGEE. The CDR3 spans 19 residues. These data belong to a study of a mutant IDH1 vaccine in newly diagnosed glioma. Overall study: Those enrolled had earlier been treated with radiotherapy, temozolomide, or both, mostly both.

Produced via immunoSEQ multiplex PCR; TCRdb's table is partial and in-frame only. This sample yields 45,000 to 70,000 clones, of which 80% to 95% are seen a single time; 2% to 3% belongs to the top ten. The input for sequencing was PBMCs, taken from a glioma patient treated with radiotherapy, temozolomide or both. The chain combines TRBV5-8 with TRBJ2-3, with 11 bases lining up with TRBD2. The TCR was taken from a middle-aged man with glioma. CDR3 in DNA: TGTGCCAGCAGCTTGGAGTTGCTAGCGGGGGGTGCTAGCACAGATACGCAGTATTTT. It codes for CASSLELLAGGASTDTQYF.